Below, one T cell receptor beta chain is given with its context. Antigen unknown. The data were produced by immunoSEQ multiplex PCR, yet TCRdb's version contains in-frame clones alone and is incomplete. Of approximately 79,000 clones detected, 83% appear once; the ten largest clones hold approximately 1.3%. These data are taken from a study of T cell responses to AZD1222 COVID-19 vaccine. General study points: Repertoires were obtained only post-peak T cell response. Targets within unmutated variant regions were reportedly found for nearly half of spike-specific TCRs. Vaccine-related CD4 TCRs covered spike, predominating at 160-218 and 743-854. It should be noted that donors were predominantly white British and more often female, and clonal diversity was possibly underestimated.

CDR1 and CDR2 from the germline V gene are LNHDA and SQIVND (reference sequence). The CDR3 spans 14 residues. Trimming at V came to 7 bases and at J to 10 bases, leaving 5 bases not matched to a gene. The input for sequencing was peripheral blood, taken 28 days after the second AZD1222 dose. The genes are TRBV19 and TRBJ2-1; TRBD2 matches at 15 bases. The source of this sequence is an adult who received the AZD1222 COVID-19 vaccine. The CDR3 loop is CASMGTSGRNEQFF. The CDR3 bases are TGTGCCAGTATGGGGACTAGCGGGAGGAACGAGCAGTTCTTC.